This T cell receptor (beta chain) stems from a study of T cells in Graves' hyperthyroidism and ophthalmopathy. Study summary: Any treatment followed the collection of peripheral blood at initial diagnosis.

RNA transcripts provided the source from which TCR beta CDR3 regions were amplified. Initially, a first-round RT-PCR of the TCR CDR3 employed the HTBI primer set. One entry per CDR3 protein, called by TCRdb with MiXCR from the multiplex PCR reads. In the table there are approximately 600,000 distinct CDR3 sequences, around 21% of which are singletons. Subjects with ophthalmopathy showed a Clinical Activity Score no lower than 3, a NOSPECS grade no lower than 4, and a duration shorter than 3 months. This CDR3 has 16 amino acids. Germline V lookup: CDR1 KGHDR, CDR2 SFDVKD. The ends lost 2 bases at V and 4 bases at J; junction bases unmatched: 9. Study observations and caveats: Most expanded thyroid clonotypes above 0.001 recurred in blood. Separating ophthalmopathy from stable hyperthyroidism was achieved by a 13 V-J model.

This clonotype was detected ten times or more. The antigen is unknown. This receptor was identified in a man aged 25 to 40 with Graves' ophthalmopathy. The V call is TRBV24-1, the J call TRBJ1-2, with 7 bases fitting TRBD1. Material: blood. The CDR3 loop is CATSDSDRDSFYGYTF. CDR3 DNA: TGTGCCACCAGTGATTCTGACCGGGACAGTTTCTATGGCTACACCTTC.